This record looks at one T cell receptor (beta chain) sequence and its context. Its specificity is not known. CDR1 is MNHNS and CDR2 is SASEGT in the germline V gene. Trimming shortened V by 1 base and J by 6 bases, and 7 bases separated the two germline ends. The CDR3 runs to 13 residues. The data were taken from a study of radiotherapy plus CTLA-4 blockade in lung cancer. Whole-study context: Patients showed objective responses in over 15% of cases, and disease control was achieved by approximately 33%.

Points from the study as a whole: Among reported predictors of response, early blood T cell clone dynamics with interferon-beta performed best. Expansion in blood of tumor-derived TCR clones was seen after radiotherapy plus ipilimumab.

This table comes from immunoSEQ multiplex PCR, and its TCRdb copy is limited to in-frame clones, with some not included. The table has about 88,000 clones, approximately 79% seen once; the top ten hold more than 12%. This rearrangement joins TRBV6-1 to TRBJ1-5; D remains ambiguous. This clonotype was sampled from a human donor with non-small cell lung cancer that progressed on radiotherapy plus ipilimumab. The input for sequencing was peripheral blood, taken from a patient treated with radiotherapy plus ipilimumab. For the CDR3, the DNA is TGTGCCAGCAGTGAAGGGCGAGGTCAGCCCCAGCATTTT. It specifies CASSEGRGQPQHF.